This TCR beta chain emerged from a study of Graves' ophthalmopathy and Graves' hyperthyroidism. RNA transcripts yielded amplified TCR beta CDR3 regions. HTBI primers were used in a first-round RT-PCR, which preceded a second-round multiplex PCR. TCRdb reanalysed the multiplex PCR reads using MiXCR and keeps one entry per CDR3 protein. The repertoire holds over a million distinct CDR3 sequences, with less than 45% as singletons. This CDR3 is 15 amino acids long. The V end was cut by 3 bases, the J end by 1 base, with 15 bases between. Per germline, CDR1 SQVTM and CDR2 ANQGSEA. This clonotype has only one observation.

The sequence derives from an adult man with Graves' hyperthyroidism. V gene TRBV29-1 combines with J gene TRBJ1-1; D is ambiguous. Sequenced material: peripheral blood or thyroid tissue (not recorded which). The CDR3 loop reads CSVETKWGSNTEAFF. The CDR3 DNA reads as TGCAGCGTTGAGACTAAGTGGGGTTCGAACACTGAAGCTTTCTTT. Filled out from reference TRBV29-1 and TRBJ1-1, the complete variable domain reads SAVISQKPSRDICQRGTSLTIQCQVDSQVTMMFWYRQQPGQSLTLIATANQGSEATYESGFVIDKFPISRPNLTFSTLTVSNMSPEDSSIYLCSVETKWGSNTEAFFGQGTRLTVV.